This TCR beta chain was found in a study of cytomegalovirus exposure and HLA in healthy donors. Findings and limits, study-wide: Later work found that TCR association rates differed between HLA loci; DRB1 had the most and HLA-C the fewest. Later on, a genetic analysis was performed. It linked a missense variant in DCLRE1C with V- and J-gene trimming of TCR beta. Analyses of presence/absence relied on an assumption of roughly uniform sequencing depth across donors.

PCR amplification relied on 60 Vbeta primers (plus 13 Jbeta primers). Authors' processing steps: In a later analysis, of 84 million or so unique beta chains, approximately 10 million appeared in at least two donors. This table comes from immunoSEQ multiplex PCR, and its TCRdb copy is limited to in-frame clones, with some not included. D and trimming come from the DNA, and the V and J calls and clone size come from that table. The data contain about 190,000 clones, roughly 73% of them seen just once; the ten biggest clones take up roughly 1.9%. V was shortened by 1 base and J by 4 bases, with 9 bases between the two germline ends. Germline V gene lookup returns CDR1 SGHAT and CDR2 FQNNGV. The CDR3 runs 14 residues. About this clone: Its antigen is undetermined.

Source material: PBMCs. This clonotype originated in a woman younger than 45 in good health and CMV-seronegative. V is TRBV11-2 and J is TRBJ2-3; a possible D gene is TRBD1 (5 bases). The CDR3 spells CASSLGGHADTQYF. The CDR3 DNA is TGTGCCAGCAGCTTAGGGGGCCACGCAGATACGCAGTATTTT.